This TCR beta chain was sequenced for a study of T cell responses to AZD1222 COVID-19 vaccine. Broader study findings: Only 6 or 7 AZD1222 recipients tested seropositive at baseline. White British ancestry dominated among donors, who included more females, and clonal diversity was possibly underestimated. Unmutated variant regions are reportedly targeted by nearly half of spike-specific TCRs. After the peak T cell response, and only then, were repertoires sampled.

The assay was immunoSEQ multiplex PCR, and TCRdb's table has in-frame clones only and misses some. Here the sample spans fewer than 150,000 clones, approximately 93% being singletons. Regarding this clone: Its target is not known.

This TCR was recovered from an adult in good health. Specimen: peripheral blood, collected on day 0 of AZD1222 vaccination.

This CDR3 reads CATSDLNWPETQYF. CDR3 in DNA: TGTGCCACCAGTGATTTGAACTGGCCGGAGACCCAGTACTTC. The chain uses TRBV24-1 and TRBJ2-5; D call uncertain. Germline values: CDR1 KGHDR, CDR2 SFDVKD. The CDR3 extends over 14 amino acids. The V end was cut by 0 bases, the J end by 5 bases, with 9 bases between.